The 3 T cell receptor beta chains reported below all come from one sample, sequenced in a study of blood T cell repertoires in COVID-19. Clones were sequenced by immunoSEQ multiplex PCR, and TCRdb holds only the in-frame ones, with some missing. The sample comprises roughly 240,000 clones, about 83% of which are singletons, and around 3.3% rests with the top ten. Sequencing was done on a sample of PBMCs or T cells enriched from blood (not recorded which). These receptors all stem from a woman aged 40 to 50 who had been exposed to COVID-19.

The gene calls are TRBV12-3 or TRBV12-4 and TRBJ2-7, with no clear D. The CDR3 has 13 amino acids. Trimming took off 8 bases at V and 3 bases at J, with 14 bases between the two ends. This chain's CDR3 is CASARGGNYEQYF. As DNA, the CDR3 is TGTGCCAGCGCCCGAGGCGGCAACTACGAGCAGTACTTC.

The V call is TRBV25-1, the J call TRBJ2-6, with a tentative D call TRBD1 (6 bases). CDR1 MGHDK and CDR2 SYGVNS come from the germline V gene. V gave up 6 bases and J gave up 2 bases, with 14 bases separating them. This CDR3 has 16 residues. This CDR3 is CASRATGLTGANVLTF. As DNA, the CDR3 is TGTGCCAGCAGAGCGACAGGCCTCACTGGGGCCAACGTCCTGACTTTC.

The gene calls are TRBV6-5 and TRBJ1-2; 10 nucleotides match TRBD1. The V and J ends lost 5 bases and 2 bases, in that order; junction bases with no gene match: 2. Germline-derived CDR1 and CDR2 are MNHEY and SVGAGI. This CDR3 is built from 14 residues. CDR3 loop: CASSPDRGNYGYTF. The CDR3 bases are TGTGCCAGCAGTCCGGACAGGGGGAACTATGGCTACACCTTC.